A selection of T cell receptor beta chains follows, all from one sample in a study of cytomegalovirus exposure and HLA in healthy donors. Produced via immunoSEQ multiplex PCR; TCRdb's table is partial and in-frame only. The sample lists around 200,000 clones; roughly 77% were seen once. The sequencing input was PBMCs. The source of these receptors is a woman aged 25 to 45 in good health and CMV-seropositive. Both conserved end residues are part of each CDR3. A D gene is named only where the DNA matches it firmly. Clone sizes are given selectively: once, few, many, or a class where the clone is expanded.

CDR3nt: TGTGCCAGCAGTTACTCCCGGGTCGGGGAGCTGTTTTTT; CDR3aa: CASSYSRVGELFF; abundance: -; j_gene: TRBJ2-2; d_gene: -; len: 13; v_gene: TRBV6-5
CDR3nt: TGTGCCAGCAGTCCGGGACAGAGTAACTATGGCTACACCTTC; CDR3aa: CASSPGQSNYGYTF; abundance: -; j_gene: TRBJ1-2; d_gene: TRBD1; len: 14; v_gene: TRBV27
CDR3nt: TGCAGCGTTGACATTGGCAGGGGTTATAACTATGGCTACACCTTC; CDR3aa: CSVDIGRGYNYGYTF; abundance: -; j_gene: TRBJ1-2; d_gene: -; len: 15; v_gene: TRBV29-1
CDR3nt: TGTGCCAGCAGCTCCCCATGGCTAGCGGGAGAGACCGGGGAGCTGTTTTTT; CDR3aa: CASSSPWLAGETGELFF; abundance: -; j_gene: TRBJ2-2; d_gene: TRBD2; len: 17; v_gene: TRBV11-2
CDR3nt: TGTGCCAGCAGCTTGACAGGGGGGGGGATGAACACTGAAGCTTTCTTT; CDR3aa: CASSLTGGGMNTEAFF; abundance: -; j_gene: TRBJ1-1; d_gene: TRBD1; len: 16; v_gene: TRBV9
CDR3nt: TGTGCCAGCAGCTTTATAGGGGACAGACTACAAGAGCAGTTCTTC; CDR3aa: CASSFIGDRLQEQFF; abundance: once; j_gene: TRBJ2-1; d_gene: TRBD1; len: 15; v_gene: TRBV7-9
CDR3nt: TGTGCCAGCAGTTCTGGGGACAGGGCGTTTAATGAGCAGTTCTTC; CDR3aa: CASSSGDRAFNEQFF; abundance: once; j_gene: TRBJ2-1; d_gene: TRBD1; len: 15; v_gene: TRBV27
CDR3nt: TGTGCCAGCAGCCCAAAAGGGGCAGGCCCTTTGGGGGAGCAGTACTTC; CDR3aa: CASSPKGAGPLGEQYF; abundance: -; j_gene: TRBJ2-7; d_gene: -; len: 16; v_gene: TRBV7-9
CDR3nt: TGTGCCAGCAGTGAAACAGCTGCAACTAATGAAAAACTGTTTTTT; CDR3aa: CASSETAATNEKLFF; abundance: once; j_gene: TRBJ1-4; d_gene: -; len: 15; v_gene: TRBV6-1
CDR3nt: TGTGCCAGCAGGGGGGCAGCGGGAAACACCATATATTTT; CDR3aa: CASRGAAGNTIYF; abundance: -; j_gene: TRBJ1-3; d_gene: -; len: 13; v_gene: TRBV2
CDR3nt: TGTGCCAGCAGTCAGACCGGGGAGCTGTTTTTT; CDR3aa: CASSQTGELFF; abundance: -; j_gene: TRBJ2-2; d_gene: -; len: 11; v_gene: TRBV27
CDR3nt: TGTGCCAGCAGCCTTACAGGTCGCGGCGGGCAGTACTTC; CDR3aa: CASSLTGRGGQYF; abundance: few; j_gene: TRBJ2-7; d_gene: -; len: 13; v_gene: TRBV5-5
CDR3nt: TGTGCCAGCAGCCCACAGGGGACAGGGTCACCCCTCCACTTT; CDR3aa: CASSPQGTGSPLHF; abundance: -; j_gene: TRBJ1-6; d_gene: TRBD1; len: 14; v_gene: TRBV6-5
CDR3nt: TGCGCCAGCAGCTTGTCCCCCGGGACAGGGGGCTACGAGCAGTACTTC; CDR3aa: CASSLSPGTGGYEQYF; abundance: -; j_gene: TRBJ2-7; d_gene: TRBD1; len: 16; v_gene: TRBV5-1
CDR3nt: TGCGCCAGCATTGGACCGAGCGGGAGCTACGAGCAGTACTTC; CDR3aa: CASIGPSGSYEQYF; abundance: -; j_gene: TRBJ2-7; d_gene: TRBD2; len: 14; v_gene: TRBV10-2
CDR3nt: TGTGCCAGCAGTCCGGGGCGGGAGGGGTATACGCAGTATTTT; CDR3aa: CASSPGREGYTQYF; abundance: -; j_gene: TRBJ2-3; d_gene: TRBD2; len: 14; v_gene: TRBV28
CDR3nt: TGTGCCAGCAGTTTCGACCAGCGCGGCACAGATACGCAGTATTTT; CDR3aa: CASSFDQRGTDTQYF; abundance: -; j_gene: TRBJ2-3; d_gene: -; len: 15; v_gene: TRBV27
CDR3nt: TGTGCCAGCAGCTTGGGCTTGGGGGGTGGGAGTGAGCAGTACTTC; CDR3aa: CASSLGLGGGSEQYF; abundance: -; j_gene: TRBJ2-7; d_gene: -; len: 15; v_gene: TRBV5-6
CDR3nt: TGTGCCAGCAGCCCACAAATCTTAACTAATGAAAAACTGTTTTTT; CDR3aa: CASSPQILTNEKLFF; abundance: once; j_gene: TRBJ1-4; d_gene: -; len: 15; v_gene: TRBV7-9
CDR3nt: TGTGCCAGCTCTTCATCCTCCGGCCCGGCAGAGGAAGATGGCTACACCTTC; CDR3aa: CASSSSSGPAEEDGYTF; abundance: -; j_gene: TRBJ1-2; d_gene: -; len: 17; v_gene: TRBV18
CDR3nt: TGTGCCAGTAGTATAGATTCGGGGGTTAGCTCCTACAATGAGCAGTTCTTC; CDR3aa: CASSIDSGVSSYNEQFF; abundance: -; j_gene: TRBJ2-1; d_gene: -; len: 17; v_gene: TRBV19
CDR3nt: TGTGCCAGCCGGACTAGCGGGATTTACGAGCAGTACTTC; CDR3aa: CASRTSGIYEQYF; abundance: once; j_gene: TRBJ2-7; d_gene: TRBD2; len: 13; v_gene: TRBV27
CDR3nt: TGTGCCAGCAGGAGACCGGGACAGGGGGCTCGGACCCAGTACTTC; CDR3aa: CASRRPGQGARTQYF; abundance: once; j_gene: TRBJ2-5; d_gene: TRBD1; len: 15; v_gene: TRBV6-6
CDR3nt: TGCGCCAGCAGCCTCTCCGACAGGGGACGCACAGATACGCAGTATTTT; CDR3aa: CASSLSDRGRTDTQYF; abundance: -; j_gene: TRBJ2-3; d_gene: TRBD1; len: 16; v_gene: TRBV5-1
CDR3nt: TGCGCCAGCAGCTTGGGCCCAGCGGGGGCGAACACCGGGGAGCTGTTTTTT; CDR3aa: CASSLGPAGANTGELFF; abundance: -; j_gene: TRBJ2-2; d_gene: TRBD2; len: 17; v_gene: TRBV5-1
CDR3nt: TGTGCCAGCAGCTTGGCCTTGGCTGGGGAGGAGGAAAAACTGTTTTTT; CDR3aa: CASSLALAGEEEKLFF; abundance: -; j_gene: TRBJ1-4; d_gene: -; len: 16; v_gene: TRBV5-6